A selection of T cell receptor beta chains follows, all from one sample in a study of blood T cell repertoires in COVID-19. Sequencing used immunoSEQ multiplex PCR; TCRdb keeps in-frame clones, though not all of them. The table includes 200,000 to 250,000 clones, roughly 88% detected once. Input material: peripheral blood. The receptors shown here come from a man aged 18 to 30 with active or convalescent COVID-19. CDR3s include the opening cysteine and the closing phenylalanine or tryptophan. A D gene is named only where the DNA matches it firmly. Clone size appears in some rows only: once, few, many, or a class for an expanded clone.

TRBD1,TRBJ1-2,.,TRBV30,TGTGCCTGGAGGACCACAGGGGGCGCAGGCTATGGCTACACCTTC,CAWRTTGGAGYGYTF
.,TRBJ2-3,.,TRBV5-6,TGTGCCAGCAGTCCCCCGACGGCGGGCACAGATACGCAGTATTTT,CASSPPTAGTDTQYF
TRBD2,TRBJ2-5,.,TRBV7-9,TGTGCCAGCAGCCCGGGGACTAGCGGAGGACAAGAGACCCAGTACTTC,CASSPGTSGGQETQYF
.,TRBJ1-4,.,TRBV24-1,TGTGCCACCAGTGAAACACACCCGGGGGAGTGGAATGAAAAACTGTTTTTT,CATSETHPGEWNEKLFF
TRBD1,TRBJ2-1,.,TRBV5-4,TGTGCCAGCAGCTTGCCGACAGGGACATACAATGAGCAGTTCTTC,CASSLPTGTYNEQFF
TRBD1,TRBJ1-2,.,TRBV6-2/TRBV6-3,TGTGCCAGCAGTTATCGACAGGGGAGCGGCTACACCTTC,CASSYRQGSGYTF
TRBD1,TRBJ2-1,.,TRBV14,TGTGCCAGCAGCCAAGTTAGGGGGCAAGGTGAGCAGTTCTTC,CASSQVRGQGEQFF
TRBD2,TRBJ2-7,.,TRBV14,TGTGCCAGCAGCCAAACTAGCGGGCCCGCCTACGAGCAGTACTTC,CASSQTSGPAYEQYF
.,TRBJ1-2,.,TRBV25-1,TGTGCCAGCAGTGACTACCTCAGGGTCGGCTACACCTTC,CASSDYLRVGYTF
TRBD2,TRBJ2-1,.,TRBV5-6,TGTGCCAGCGGAGACTTTCGGGCGGGAGGGTACAATGAGCAGTTCTTC,CASGDFRAGGYNEQFF
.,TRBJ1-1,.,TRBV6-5,TGTGCCAGCGAAGGAACAGGGCGGAACACTGAAGCTTTCTTT,CASEGTGRNTEAFF
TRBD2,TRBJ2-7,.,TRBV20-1,TGCAGTGCTAGTGGCGGGAGTCACGACGAGCAGTACTTC,CSASGGSHDEQYF
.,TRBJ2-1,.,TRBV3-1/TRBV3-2,TGTGCCAGCAGCCATCCGGTGTCGTACAATGAGCAGTTCTTC,CASSHPVSYNEQFF
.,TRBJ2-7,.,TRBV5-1,TGCGCCAGCAGCTTGATGGGGAGCTCCTACGAGCAGTACTTC,CASSLMGSSYEQYF
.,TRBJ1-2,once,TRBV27,TGTGCCAGCAGTTTATCGGGGAGGGGGGTTGGCTACACCTTC,CASSLSGRGVGYTF
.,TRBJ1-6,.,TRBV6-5,TGTGCCAGCTTCGGCGGAAGTAATTCACCCCTCCACTTT,CASFGGSNSPLHF
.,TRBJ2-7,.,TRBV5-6,TGTGCCAGCAGCTTGCCCCTGTACTCCTACGAGCAGTACTTC,CASSLPLYSYEQYF
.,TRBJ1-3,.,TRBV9,TGTGCCAGCAGCGCGCCCGGCTCTGGAAACACCATATATTTT,CASSAPGSGNTIYF
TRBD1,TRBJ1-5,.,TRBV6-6,TGTGCCAGCAACTCGGGACAGGGTAGGATGCAGCCCCAGCATTTT,CASNSGQGRMQPQHF
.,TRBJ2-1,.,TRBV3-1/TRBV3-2,TGTGCCAGCAGCCAAGATACCCTAGGAGCCGATGAGCAGTTCTTC,CASSQDTLGADEQFF
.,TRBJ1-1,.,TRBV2,TGTGCCAGCAGTGAACAGAACACTGAAGCTTTCTTT,CASSEQNTEAFF
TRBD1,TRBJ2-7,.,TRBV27,TGTGCCAGCAGTTTCTCGACAGGGGCCTACGAGCAGTACTTC,CASSFSTGAYEQYF
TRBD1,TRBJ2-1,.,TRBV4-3,TGCGCCAGCAGCGGGTGGACAGGGACGAACAATGAGCAGTTCTTC,CASSGWTGTNNEQFF
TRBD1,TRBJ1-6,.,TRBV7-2,TGTGCCAGCAGCTTAGTTGGGACAGGCAATAATTCACCCCTCCACTTT,CASSLVGTGNNSPLHF
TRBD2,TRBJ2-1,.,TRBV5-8,TGTGCCAGCAGCTTAATACTAGCGAATGAGCAGTTCTTC,CASSLILANEQFF
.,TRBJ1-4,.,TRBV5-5,TGTGCCAGCAGCTTGGGTTCAGGGGCCGCTGGAAAACTGTTTTTT,CASSLGSGAAGKLFF
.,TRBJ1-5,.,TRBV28,TGTGCCAGCAAAACAGGAAGCAATCAGCCCCAGCATTTT,CASKTGSNQPQHF
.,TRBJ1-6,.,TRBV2,TGTGCCAGCAGTGTGACAGGTTATAATTCACCCCTCCACTTT,CASSVTGYNSPLHF
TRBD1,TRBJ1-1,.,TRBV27,TGTGCCAGCCGACAGGGCTGGAACACTGAAGCTTTCTTT,CASRQGWNTEAFF
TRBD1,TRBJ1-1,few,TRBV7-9,TGTGCCAGCAGCTTAGGGGACAGTGCCGGGAGGAACACTGAAGCTTTCTTT,CASSLGDSAGRNTEAFF
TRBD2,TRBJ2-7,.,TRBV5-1,TGCGCCAGCAGCTTGGGGAGCGGGAGGGCTCGGGAGCAGTACTTC,CASSLGSGRAREQYF
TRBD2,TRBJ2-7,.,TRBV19,TGTGCCACCAGTGGGACTAGCGGGAGGGCCTACGAGCAGTACTTC,CATSGTSGRAYEQYF
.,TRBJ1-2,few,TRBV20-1,TGCAGTGCTAGGAACGAACGGGGCTACACCTTC,CSARNERGYTF
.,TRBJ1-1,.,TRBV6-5,TGTGCCAGCAGTTATATAGCTCTCCAGCGGACGGGCGCTTTCTTT,CASSYIALQRTGAFF
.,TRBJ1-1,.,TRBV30,TGTGCCTGTTCAATGAACACTGAAGCTTTCTTT,CACSMNTEAFF
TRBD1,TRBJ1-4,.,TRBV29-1,TGCAGCGCGAGGACAGGGGGGGAAAAACTGTTTTTT,CSARTGGEKLFF
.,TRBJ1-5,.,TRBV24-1,TGTGCCACCAGTGAGACCGGGGGGATCGGTCAGCCCCAGCATTTT,CATSETGGIGQPQHF
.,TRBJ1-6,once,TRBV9,TGTGCCAGCAGCACCCGGGGGGTACAGGATTCACCCCTCCACTTT,CASSTRGVQDSPLHF
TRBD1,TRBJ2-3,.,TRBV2,TGTGCCAGCAGGGCCCCAGCCGGGACAGGGGCCTCTAGCACAGATACGCAGTATTTT,CASRAPAGTGASSTDTQYF
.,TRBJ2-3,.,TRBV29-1,TGCAGCGTTGCTAGCGAACCGCAGTATTTT,CSVASEPQYF
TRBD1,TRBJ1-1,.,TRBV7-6,TGTGCCAGCAGCTTAGAATGGGCAGGGGGTGGGGACACTGAAGCTTTCTTT,CASSLEWAGGGDTEAFF
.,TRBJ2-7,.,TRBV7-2,TGTGCCAGCAGCTTAGTTCTCCAGGAACCCCTCTACGAGCAGTACTTC,CASSLVLQEPLYEQYF
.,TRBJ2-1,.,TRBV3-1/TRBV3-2,TGTGCCAGCAGCCAGTTAGGGGGTGAGCAGTTCTTC,CASSQLGGEQFF
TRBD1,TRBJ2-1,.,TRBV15,TGTGCCACCAGCAGACCGGGACAGGCAGTCAGTGAGCAGTTCTTC,CATSRPGQAVSEQFF
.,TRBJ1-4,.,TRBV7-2,TGTGCCAGCAGCTCAGGAGGCCCAATCGAAAAACTGTTTTTT,CASSSGGPIEKLFF